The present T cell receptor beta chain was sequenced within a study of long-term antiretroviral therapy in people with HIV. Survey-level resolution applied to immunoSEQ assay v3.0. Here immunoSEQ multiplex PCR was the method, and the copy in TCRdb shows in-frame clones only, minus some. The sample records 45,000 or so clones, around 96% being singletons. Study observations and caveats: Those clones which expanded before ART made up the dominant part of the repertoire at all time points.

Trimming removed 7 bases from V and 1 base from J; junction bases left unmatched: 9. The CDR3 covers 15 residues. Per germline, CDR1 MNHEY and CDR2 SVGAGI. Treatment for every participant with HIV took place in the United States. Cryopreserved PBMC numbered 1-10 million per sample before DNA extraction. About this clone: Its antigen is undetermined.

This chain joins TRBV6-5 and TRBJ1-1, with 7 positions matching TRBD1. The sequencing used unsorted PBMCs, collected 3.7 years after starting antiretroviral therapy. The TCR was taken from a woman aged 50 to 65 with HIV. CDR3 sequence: CASTETGRKNTEAFF. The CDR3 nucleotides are TGTGCCAGCACCGAGACAGGGCGCAAGAACACTGAAGCTTTCTTT.